The 31 T cell receptor beta chains presented below share a single source sample, sequenced in a study of OX40 agonist ivuxolimab in advanced cancers. The method was immunoSEQ multiplex PCR; TCRdb's version includes in-frame clones alone and lacks a portion of them. This sample yields approximately 5,000 clones, of which roughly two thirds are seen a single time; 46% belongs to the top ten. The sequencing used CD4+ or CD8+ T cells sorted from blood, collected in a trial of the OX40 agonist ivuxolimab. The receptors derive from an adult with an advanced solid tumor such as melanoma, head and neck, liver or kidney cancer.

This clone was counted once. The rearrangement joins TRBV5-1 to TRBJ2-1; 9 nucleotides match TRBD2. Trimming removed 0 bases from V and 5 bases from J; junction bases left unmatched: 6. Per the germline V gene, CDR1 is SGHRS and CDR2 is YFSETQ. The CDR3 has 16 amino acids. The CDR3 loop reads CASSLVIAGENNEQFF. The CDR3 DNA is TGCGCCAGCAGCTTGGTGATAGCGGGAGAGAACAATGAGCAGTTCTTC.

The chain combines TRBV10-3 with TRBJ2-7, with D unclear. The length of the CDR3 is 16 residues. Trimming took off 2 bases at V and 0 bases at J, with 14 bases between the two ends. CDR1 and CDR2 (germline): ENHRY, SYGVKD. The chain's CDR3 is CAISEMEARRSYEQYF. CDR3 coding DNA: TGTGCCATCAGTGAGATGGAAGCTCGGCGCTCCTACGAGCAGTACTTC.

This rearrangement joins TRBV4-1 to TRBJ1-1; D remains ambiguous. V was trimmed by 4 bases and J by 6 bases, leaving 6 bases between them. The CDR3 extends over 11 amino acids. CDR1 is MGHRA and CDR2 is YSYEKL in the germline V gene. This CDR3 reads CASSLAAEAFF. CDR3 sequence (DNA): TGCGCCAGCAGCCTAGCGGCTGAAGCTTTCTTT.

This clone was observed a single time. This chain connects TRBV29-1 to TRBJ2-2, with 7 nucleotides matching TRBD2. V lost 6 bases and J lost 0; bases outside the gene matches: 4. CDR1 SQVTM and CDR2 ANQGSEA come from the germline V gene. The length of the CDR3 is 14 residues. Here the CDR3 reads CSVRLAANTGELFF. DNA of the CDR3: TGCAGCGTCCGGCTAGCGGCGAACACCGGGGAGCTGTTTTTT.

V usage is TRBV19 and J usage is TRBJ2-2, with unresolved D. Germline V gene sequence: CDR1 LNHDA, CDR2 SQIVND (reference sequence). Trimming stripped 7 bases from V and 2 bases from J, with 5 bases between. This CDR3 is built from 12 residues. CDR3 in DNA: TGTGCCAGTAAGGTCAACACCGGGGAGCTGTTTTTT. Amino acid sequence: CASKVNTGELFF. The complete variable domain, with remaining parts taken from reference TRBV19 and TRBJ2-2, reads DGGITQSPKYLFRKEGQNVTLSCEQNLNHDAMYWYRQDPGQGLRLIYYSQIVNDFQKGDIAEGYSVSREKKESFPLTVTSAQKNPTAFYLCASKVNTGELFFGEGSRLTVL.

This clone is judged medium-sized. V gene TRBV5-1 combines with J gene TRBJ2-7; D is possibly TRBD1 (6 bases). The CDR3 totals 14 residues. Per the germline V gene, CDR1 is SGHRS and CDR2 is YFSETQ. Trimming cost V 0 bases and J 2 bases, with 9 bases left between them. CDR3 residues: CASSLVQGAYEQYF. CDR3 coding DNA: TGCGCCAGCAGCTTGGTACAGGGCGCCTACGAGCAGTACTTC.

This chain connects TRBV7-6 to TRBJ1-4; possible D gene TRBD1, 5 bases. Trimming cost V 5 bases and J 5 bases, with 18 bases left between them. The CDR3 is 16 amino acids. Germline V gives CDR1 SGHVS, CDR2 FNYEAQ. CDR3 amino acids: CASSPGLSQGNEKLFF. CDR3 bases: TGTGCCAGCAGCCCAGGACTCTCGCAGGGCAATGAAAAACTGTTTTTT.

Here the CDR3 reads CASSDTPPTSGMSVGNEQFF. The CDR3 DNA is TGTGCCAGCAGTGACACACCTCCGACTAGCGGGATGAGCGTAGGGAATGAGCAGTTCTTC. The chain joins TRBV6-4 to TRBJ2-1; 11 bases map to TRBD2. Germline-derived CDR1 and CDR2 are MRHNA and SNTAGT. With 2 bases clipped from V and 7 bases from J, the junction kept 19 bases outside the gene matches. This CDR3 is built from 20 residues.

This rearrangement joins TRBV6-1 to TRBJ2-1; D unresolved. With 4 bases removed from V and 0 bases from J, the gap between germline ends came to 10 bases. Germline loops: CDR1 MNHNS, CDR2 SASEGT. CDR3 length: 15 residues. CDR3 coding DNA: TGTGCCAGCAGTGGTCCCGCCAGCTCCTACAATGAGCAGTTCTTC. Translation gives CASSGPASSYNEQFF.

The chain has TRBV27 and TRBJ1-5, with D maybe TRBD1 (5 bases). CDR1 and CDR2 (germline): MNHEY, SMNVEV (reference sequence). With 6 bases removed from V and 2 bases from J, the gap between germline ends came to 14 bases. The CDR3 sequence is 15 residues long. DNA of the CDR3: TGTGCCAGCAGCGTAGTTCAGGGCGGCAATCAGCCCCAGCATTTT. Its protein is CASSVVQGGNQPQHF.

On this clone itself: Other DNA sequences in the same sample also yield this CDR3. The V gene is TRBV6-4, the J gene TRBJ2-3; D is possibly TRBD1 or TRBD2 (5 bases each). The length of the CDR3 is 14 residues. Germline values: CDR1 MRHNA, CDR2 SNTAGT. V lost 0 bases, J lost 4 bases, and 8 bases lay in between. This CDR3 reads CASSDSQGADTQYF. For the CDR3, the DNA is TGTGCCAGCAGTGACTCGCAGGGAGCAGATACGCAGTATTTT.

The rearrangement joins TRBV19 to TRBJ1-1; D remains unclear. The germline gives CDR1 LNHDA, CDR2 SQIVND (reference sequence). The CDR3 extends over 15 amino acids. V shed 6 bases and J shed 0 bases, with 14 bases lying between them. The CDR3 is CASSPLSKMNTEAFF. CDR3 in DNA: TGTGCCAGTAGCCCCTTATCGAAAATGAACACTGAAGCTTTCTTT.

The chain combines TRBV28 with TRBJ2-1, with 13 bases fitting TRBD2. The CDR3 contains 17 residues. CDR1 and CDR2 from the germline V gene are MDHEN and SYDVKM. With 4 bases clipped from V and 8 bases from J, the junction kept 11 bases outside the gene matches. The CDR3 loop is CASSSNRGTSGIYEQFF. The CDR3 DNA reads TGTGCCAGCAGTTCAAATAGAGGGACTAGCGGGATCTATGAGCAGTTCTTC. The whole variable domain, remainder taken from reference TRBV28 and TRBJ2-1, is DVKVTQSSRYLVKRTGEKVFLECVQDMDHENMFWYRQDPGLGLRLIYFSYDVKMKEKGDIPEGYSVSREKKERFSLILESASTNQTSMYLCASSSNRGTSGIYEQFFGPGTRLTVL.

The chain recombines TRBV18 with TRBJ2-7, with 9 bases lining up with TRBD2. The CDR3 loop spans 15 amino acids. Germline V gene data show CDR1 as KGHSH and CDR2 as LQKENI. The J segment lost 4 bases and the V segment lost 2 bases, leaving 6 bases of the junction unmatched. The CDR3 DNA follows: TGTGCCAGCTCACCAGTTGCGGGAGGGTCTTACGAGCAGTACTTC. The encoded protein is CASSPVAGGSYEQYF.

This chain links TRBV5-1 with TRBJ2-7; possibly TRBD1 for D (6 bases). The V end was cut by 4 bases, the J end by 5 bases, with 16 bases between. The CDR3 runs 14 residues. Germline CDR1 reads SGHRS; CDR2 reads YFSETQ. The CDR3: CASSTTGTFDEQYF. The CDR3 DNA sequence: TGCGCCAGCAGCACGACGGGGACATTCGACGAGCAGTACTTC.

This clone has a handful of counts. This chain links TRBV29-1 with TRBJ1-2; D call uncertain. V lost 1 base and J 5 bases, leaving 11 bases between the germline ends. The CDR3 has 13 amino acids. From germline, CDR1 is SQVTM and CDR2 ANQGSEA. CDR3 DNA: TGCAGCGTTGAAGCTCCTAGGGAATATGGCTACACCTTC. Its translation is CSVEAPREYGYTF. Filled out from reference TRBV29-1 and TRBJ1-2, the complete variable domain reads SAVISQKPSRDICQRGTSLTIQCQVDSQVTMMFWYRQQPGQSLTLIATANQGSEATYESGFVIDKFPISRPNLTFSTLTVSNMSPEDSSIYLCSVEAPREYGYTFGSGTRLTVV.

The chain joins TRBV4-1 to TRBJ1-4; a possible D gene is TRBD1 (5 bases). The V end was cut by 4 bases, the J end by 6 bases, with 15 bases between. Per the germline V gene, CDR1 is MGHRA and CDR2 is YSYEKL. The CDR3 length is 15 residues. The CDR3 loop reads CASSPNGGDYEKLFF. DNA of the CDR3: TGCGCCAGCAGCCCCAATGGGGGGGATTATGAAAAACTGTTTTTT.

The chain combines TRBV9 with TRBJ1-2; D gene unclear. CDR1 is SGDLS, CDR2 YYNGEE, per germline. Trimming pared 0 bases from V and 2 bases from J, leaving 14 bases between. The CDR3 has 16 residues. CDR3: CASSVAPDGENYGYTF. In DNA form, the CDR3 reads TGTGCCAGCAGCGTAGCGCCGGACGGGGAAAACTATGGCTACACCTTC.

This chain links TRBV5-4 with TRBJ1-1; maybe TRBD1 (5 bases). Between the trimmed V and J ends, which lost 4 bases and 6 bases, there was a span of 22 bases. CDR1 is SGHNT and CDR2 is YYREEE in the germline V gene (reference sequence). The CDR3 covers 16 residues. The CDR3 loop reads CASSPNFDSLRPEAFF. Here the CDR3 DNA reads TGTGCCAGCAGCCCCAACTTTGACAGCCTTAGGCCTGAAGCTTTCTTT.

By frequency in the sample, this clone is medium-sized. The chain employs TRBV6-9 and TRBJ1-1; D call uncertain. The CDR3 runs to 10 residues. Germline V gene lookup returns CDR1 MNHGY and CDR2 SVAAGI. Trimming shortened V by 8 bases and J by 7 bases, and 8 bases separated the two germline ends. The CDR3 region is CASASGEAFF. Here the CDR3 DNA reads TGTGCCAGCGCGTCGGGTGAAGCTTTCTTT.

This chain links TRBV5-1 with TRBJ2-1; D ambiguous. Germline CDR1 and CDR2: SGHRS and YFSETQ. Trimming pared 2 bases from V and 0 bases from J, leaving 3 bases between. CDR3 length: 13 amino acids. The DNA of the CDR3 is TGCGCCAGCAGCTTTAACTCCTACAATGAGCAGTTCTTC. It yields the protein CASSFNSYNEQFF.

This clone was counted between two and nine times. The gene calls are TRBV29-1 and TRBJ1-2; unclear D gene. Germline CDR1 reads SQVTM; CDR2 reads ANQGSEA. The CDR3 runs 11 residues. The ends were cut back, 5 bases at V and 8 bases at J, with 12 bases in the middle. The CDR3 DNA is TGCAGCGTTACCGACATCCGGGGCTACACCTTC. It codes for CSVTDIRGYTF.

The chain is built from TRBV12-5 and TRBJ1-3; D not resolved. Germline V gives CDR1 LGHNT, CDR2 FRNRAP. V gave up 0 bases and J gave up 0 bases, with 6 bases separating them. This CDR3 comprises 15 residues. The CDR3 is CASGLVGLSGNTIYF. The CDR3 DNA follows: TGTGCTAGTGGTTTGGTTGGGCTCTCTGGAAACACCATATATTTT.

This chain uses TRBV27 with TRBJ1-1; D perhaps matches TRBD1 (5 bases). Germline V CDR1 and CDR2: MNHEY, SMNVEV (reference sequence). The CDR3 contains 14 residues. Trimming cost V 7 bases and J 2 bases, with 14 bases left between them. The CDR3 DNA reads as TGTGCCAGCAACACCTTAGGGGTAAACACTGAAGCTTTCTTT. Encoded protein: CASNTLGVNTEAFF.

In its sample, this clone is medium-sized. The J gene is TRBJ1-2, the V gene TRBV30, with 7 bases matching TRBD1. Germline V gene lookup returns CDR1 GTSNPN and CDR2 SVGIG (reference sequence). Trimming cost V 3 bases and J 2 bases; bases outside gene matches: 6. The CDR3 loop spans 14 amino acids. CDR3 sequence: CAWSPGTANYGYTF. Here the CDR3 DNA reads TGTGCCTGGAGCCCTGGGACAGCAAACTATGGCTACACCTTC. The full variable domain, with the rest looked up from reference TRBV30 and TRBJ1-2, is SQTIHQWPATLVQPVGSPLSLECTVEGTSNPNLYWYRQAAGRGLQLLFYSVGIGQISSEVPQNLSASRPQDRQFILSSKKLLLSDSGFYLCAWSPGTANYGYTFGSGTRLTVV.

The rearrangement uses TRBV29-1 and TRBJ2-1; D is undetermined. Germline loops: CDR1 SQVTM, CDR2 ANQGSEA. The V end was cut by 5 bases, the J end by 5 bases, with 13 bases between. The CDR3 covers 13 residues. The DNA of the CDR3 is TGCAGCGTTCGAACGGATAGTCACAATGAGCAGTTCTTC. Residues: CSVRTDSHNEQFF.

The CDR3 DNA follows: TGTGCCAGCAGTTTCCCTCCACCCCTGACTAGCGGAGGGAGGAGAGGGTACAATGAGCAGTTCTTC. This sequence encodes CASSFPPPLTSGGRRGYNEQFF. V and J are TRBV28 and TRBJ2-1; TRBD2 aligns across 9 bases. The V segment lost 3 bases and the J segment 4 bases; nucleotides outside the gene matches: 25. This CDR3 is 22 amino acids long. Per the germline V gene, CDR1 is MDHEN and CDR2 is SYDVKM. Based on the CDR3 plus reference TRBV28 and TRBJ2-1, the full variable domain is DVKVTQSSRYLVKRTGEKVFLECVQDMDHENMFWYRQDPGLGLRLIYFSYDVKMKEKGDIPEGYSVSREKKERFSLILESASTNQTSMYLCASSFPPPLTSGGRRGYNEQFFGPGTRLTVL.

This clone was picked up one time. This sequence joins TRBV4-2 and TRBJ1-6, with unresolved D. Trimming took 0 bases from V and 0 from J, leaving 6 bases between them. The length of the CDR3 is 16 residues. Germline V gene data show CDR1 as LGHNA and CDR2 as YNFKEQ. In DNA form, the CDR3 reads TGTGCCAGCAGCCAAGATCTCTCCTCCTATAATTCACCCCTCCACTTT. Translated: CASSQDLSSYNSPLHF.

This clone came up a few times. This chain links TRBV6-9 with TRBJ1-2; a possible D gene is TRBD1 (5 bases). The CDR3 totals 15 residues. The germline CDR1 and CDR2 sequences are MNHGY and SVAAGI. V was trimmed by 7 bases and J by 0 bases, leaving 15 bases between them. As DNA, the CDR3 is TGTGCCAGCATTACGGGGCGCACAGCTAACTATGGCTACACCTTC. This codes for CASITGRTANYGYTF.

The rearrangement joins TRBV29-1 to TRBJ1-1, with 7 bases lining up with TRBD1. Germline-derived CDR1 and CDR2 are SQVTM and ANQGSEA. V shed 4 bases and J 7 bases; nucleotides not matched to a gene: 6. The CDR3 runs to 12 residues. The CDR3 DNA sequence: TGCAGCGTTGTCGGGACAGCCCTTGAAGCTTTCTTT. Translated: CSVVGTALEAFF.

The rearrangement uses TRBV27 and TRBJ1-1; D is undetermined. Trimming left V 2 bases short and J 1 base short, with 8 bases between. CDR1 and CDR2 (germline): MNHEY, SMNVEV (reference sequence). The CDR3 has 14 residues. CDR3 DNA: TGTGCCAGCAGTTTAGGCGGTCCGAACACTGAAGCTTTCTTT. As protein: CASSLGGPNTEAFF.